Listed below are T cell receptor beta chains from one sample, sequenced in a study of blood T cell repertoires in COVID-19. This table comes from immunoSEQ multiplex PCR, and its TCRdb copy is limited to in-frame clones, with some not included. Of about 220,000 clones listed, 82% are singletons. The sequencing input was PBMCs or T cells enriched from blood (not recorded which). The source is a woman between 55 and 75 years old who had recovered from COVID-19. CDR3s leave out the opening cysteine and the closing phenylalanine or tryptophan. Each record gives: V gene, CDR3 protein.

TRBV7-9,ASSPTGRPSSYNEQF
TRBV7-8,ASSLHRDRPTEAF
TRBV27,ASSSQRRGSNYGYT
TRBV7-9,ASSLGSAGGPYEQY
TRBV6-5,ASSYSTRSSYEQY
TRBV6-5,ASSYSGQGAWEQY
TRBV7-2,ASSLAPAGGPPYTQY
TRBV12-3/TRBV12-4,ATYSDTQY
TRBV5-6,ASSIGGDLEQY
TRBV29-1,SAKSGTLTDTQY
TRBV5-6,ASSLAYTQLAGVGTQY
TRBV3-1/TRBV3-2,ASSPRGQGNYGYT
TRBV6-5,ASSYGQRNTIY
TRBV7-3,ASSPGVAGANVLT
TRBV6-5,ASSPDRALVEQY
TRBV2,ASPRVIAGGLRNEQF
TRBV3-1/TRBV3-2,ASSQDRSSYNSPLH
TRBV5-1,ASGMTSGVNNEQF
TRBV7-9,ASSFTGGNTIY
TRBV10-3,AISRQAPSSTDTQY
TRBV4-3,ASSRDRDNTEAF
TRBV6-5,ASSGGTDGTEAF
TRBV6-4,ASRRDTPYEQY
TRBV20-1,SVAAGEKLF
TRBV6-6,ASRNAGANQPQH
TRBV18,ASSPGTAADTQY
TRBV19,ASSILYNGGSTEAF
TRBV3-1/TRBV3-2,ASSQGGKVSDTQY
TRBV27,ASGLAGQTYEQY
TRBV11-2,ASSLPLDRYNEQF
TRBV3-1/TRBV3-2,ASSPGQNYGYT
TRBV19,ASSIRLDGAVRTEAF
TRBV19,ASSIADTAVPA
TRBV7-9,ASSHETTEETQY
TRBV14,ASSPLLGATGPY
TRBV27,ASSPEVPYEQY
TRBV14,ASSLLRVEYEQY
TRBV5-1,ASSSGTGGTYNEQF
TRBV10-3,AISDRDNQPQH
TRBV7-3,ASSLGSGGDNEQF
TRBV27,ASAGTQYNEQF
TRBV6-5,ASGNPGTGGEEQY
TRBV19,ASSIQGSGTEAF
TRBV5-4,ASSRPSGPSTDTQY
TRBV9,ASSVGGGIGYT
TRBV15,ATSRDLTGTLSNQPQH
TRBV6-5,ASSSFGQNYEQY
TRBV25-1,ASTSSGRVTEAF
TRBV13,ASSKDRGYEQY
TRBV27,ASRSQGRPLEQY
TRBV6-5,ASSLRQDGTQY
TRBV3-1/TRBV3-2,ASSQAISRGDGYT
TRBV5-1,ASSREQGAAGNTIY
TRBV7-2,ASSLALSGGNEQF